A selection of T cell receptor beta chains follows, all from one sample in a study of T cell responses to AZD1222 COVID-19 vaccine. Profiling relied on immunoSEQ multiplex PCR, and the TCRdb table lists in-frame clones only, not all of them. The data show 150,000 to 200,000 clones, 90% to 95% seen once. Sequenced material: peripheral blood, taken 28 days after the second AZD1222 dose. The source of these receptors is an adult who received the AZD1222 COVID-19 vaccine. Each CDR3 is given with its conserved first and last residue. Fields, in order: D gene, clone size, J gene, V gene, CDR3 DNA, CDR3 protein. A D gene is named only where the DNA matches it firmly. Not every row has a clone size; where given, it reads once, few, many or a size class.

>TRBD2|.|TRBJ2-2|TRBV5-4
TGTGCCAGCAGCTTGGGAGCGGGAGGGACCGGGGAGCTGTTTTTT
CASSLGAGGTGELFF
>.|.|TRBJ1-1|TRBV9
TGTGCCAGCAGCTCCGGCCCGAACACTGAAGCTTTCTTT
CASSSGPNTEAFF
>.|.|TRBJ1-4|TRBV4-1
TGCGCCAGCAGCCAGGCCGGGATAGCAGGTGAAAAACTGTTTTTT
CASSQAGIAGEKLFF
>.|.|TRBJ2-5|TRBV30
TGTGCCTGGGGGAGAGAGACCCAGTACTTC
CAWGRETQYF
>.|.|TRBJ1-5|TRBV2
TGTGCCAGCAGTGGGGGGGTCGACAGATATCAGCCCCAGCATTTT
CASSGGVDRYQPQHF
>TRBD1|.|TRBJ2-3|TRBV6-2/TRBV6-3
TGTGCCAGCAGCCCTCCTCCGGACAGGGGCACCCAGTATTTT
CASSPPPDRGTQYF
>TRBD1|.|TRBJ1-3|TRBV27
TGTGCCAGCAGAGCGACAGGGGGTTCTGGAAACACCATATATTTT
CASRATGGSGNTIYF
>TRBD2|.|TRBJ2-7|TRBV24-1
TGTGCCACCAGTGACTTAACTGGGCGGGGGTCCTACGAGCAGTACTTC
CATSDLTGRGSYEQYF
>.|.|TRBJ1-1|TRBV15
TGTGCCACCAGCGTGGAAGGGTTGAGCACTGAAGCTTTCTTT
CATSVEGLSTEAFF
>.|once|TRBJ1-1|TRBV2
TGTGCCAGCAGTGAAACGGGGGGAACTGAAGCTTTCTTT
CASSETGGTEAFF
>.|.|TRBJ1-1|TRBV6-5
TGTGCCAGCCTACACGCAGGCGGCACTGAAGCTTTCTTT
CASLHAGGTEAFF
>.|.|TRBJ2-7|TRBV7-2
TGTGCCAGCAGCTCCCAGGGGAACGAGCAGTACTTC
CASSSQGNEQYF
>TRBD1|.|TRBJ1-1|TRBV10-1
TGCGCCAGCAGTCCGGGACAGAGGTCCCCTGAAGCTTTCTTT
CASSPGQRSPEAFF
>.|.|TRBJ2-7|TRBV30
TGTGCCTGGAGGAACAGATGGGGATACGAGCAGTACTTC
CAWRNRWGYEQYF
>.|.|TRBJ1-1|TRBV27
TGTGCCAGCAGTCCAGGGACACTCCCGGGAGCTTTCTTT
CASSPGTLPGAFF
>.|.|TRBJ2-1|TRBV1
TGCACCAGCAGCCAAGAACAGGGGACCAGCAGACTAGCGGGTTACTCCTACAATGAGCAGTTCTTC
CTSSQEQGTSRLAGYSYNEQFF
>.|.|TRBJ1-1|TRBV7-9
TGTGCCTTTTTCCCGGGAGCTGAAGCTTTCTTT
CAFFPGAEAFF
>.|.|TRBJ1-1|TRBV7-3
TGTGCCAGCAGCTTAACAGGCCCGAACACTGAAGCTTTCTTT
CASSLTGPNTEAFF
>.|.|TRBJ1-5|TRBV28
TGTGCCAGCAGTTTATTCAGGGGTGAACATCAGCCCCAGCATTTT
CASSLFRGEHQPQHF
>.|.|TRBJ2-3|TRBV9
TGTGCCAGCAGCGTCTCTGATTTGCGCAGCACAGATACGCAGTATTTT
CASSVSDLRSTDTQYF
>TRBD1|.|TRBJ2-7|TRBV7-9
TGTGCCAGCAGCACACAGGGGCCCTACGAGCAGTACTTC
CASSTQGPYEQYF
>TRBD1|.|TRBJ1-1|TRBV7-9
TGTGCCAGCAGCTTATCTCCGGGACAGGGGGCTAAGAGGTCTGAAGCTTTCTTT
CASSLSPGQGAKRSEAFF
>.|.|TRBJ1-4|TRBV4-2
TGTGCCAGCAGCCAAGATCAGCAGGGCTCTAATGAAAAACTGTTTTTT
CASSQDQQGSNEKLFF
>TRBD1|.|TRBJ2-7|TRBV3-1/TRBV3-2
TGTGCCAGCAGCCAAGAGAGGCTAATAGGGGGCAGCTACGAGCAGTACTTC
CASSQERLIGGSYEQYF
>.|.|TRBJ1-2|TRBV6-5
TGTGCCAGCATCCCGGGGGGACTTGGGGGCTATGGCTACACCTTC
CASIPGGLGGYGYTF
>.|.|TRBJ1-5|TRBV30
TGTGCCTGGCCCCCGGATAGCAATCAGCCCCAGCATTTT
CAWPPDSNQPQHF
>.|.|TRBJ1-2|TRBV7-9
TGTGCCAGCAGCCCCAAAGGGGGCTATGGCTACACCTTC
CASSPKGGYGYTF
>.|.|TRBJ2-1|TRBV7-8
TGTGCCAGCAGCTTATCACGCAATGAGCAGTTCTTC
CASSLSRNEQFF
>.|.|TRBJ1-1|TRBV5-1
TGCGCCAGCAGCCTGGAACCTTTGAACACTGAAGCTTTCTTT
CASSLEPLNTEAFF
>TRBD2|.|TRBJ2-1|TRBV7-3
TGTGCCAGCAGCTTGGGACTAGCGGGATTCAATGAGCAGTTCTTC
CASSLGLAGFNEQFF
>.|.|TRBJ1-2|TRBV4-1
TGCGCCAGCAGCCCCCGGGAGAGGGTAGAAGGCTACACCTTC
CASSPRERVEGYTF
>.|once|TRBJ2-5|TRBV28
TGTGCCAGCAGGCTCGGGCAAGAGACCCAGTACTTC
CASRLGQETQYF
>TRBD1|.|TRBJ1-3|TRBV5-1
TGCGCCAGCAGCCGCGACAGGGGAACTGGAAACACCATATATTTT
CASSRDRGTGNTIYF
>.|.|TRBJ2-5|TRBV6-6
TGTGCCAGCAGTTACTCACTAGAGACCCAGTACTTC
CASSYSLETQYF
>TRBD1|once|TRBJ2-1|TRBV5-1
TGCGCCAGCAGCCCCGGACAGGGGTATTACAATGAGCAGTTCTTC
CASSPGQGYYNEQFF
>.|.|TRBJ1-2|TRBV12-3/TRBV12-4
TGTGCCAGCAGTTTACGCGGTGAGGGTGGCTACACCTTC
CASSLRGEGGYTF
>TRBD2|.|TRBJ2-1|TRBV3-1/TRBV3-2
TGTGCCAGCAGCCAAGAGGGGCTAGCGGGCTCCTACAATGAGCAGTTCTTC
CASSQEGLAGSYNEQFF
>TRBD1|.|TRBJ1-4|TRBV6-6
TGTGCCAGCACTCCTACAGGGGTTCAAGAAAAACTGTTTTTT
CASTPTGVQEKLFF
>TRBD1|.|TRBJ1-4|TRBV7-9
TGTGCCAGCAGCTCTAACAGGGGGCTGGCTGAAAAACTGTTTTTT
CASSSNRGLAEKLFF
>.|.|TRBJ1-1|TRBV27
TGTGCCAGCAGTTTTATGGGGACGATGAACACTGAAGCTTTCTTT
CASSFMGTMNTEAFF
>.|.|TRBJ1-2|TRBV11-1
TGTGCCAGCAGCTTAGAACCCACAGGATCCTATGGCTACACCTTC
CASSLEPTGSYGYTF
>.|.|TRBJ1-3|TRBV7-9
TGTGCCAGCAGCCCCGCCTACCCCCAGACTAGTGGAAACACCATATATTTT
CASSPAYPQTSGNTIYF
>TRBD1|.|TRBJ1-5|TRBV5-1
TGCGCCAGCAGCCCCGGACAGGGGGGCAATCAGCCCCAGCATTTT
CASSPGQGGNQPQHF
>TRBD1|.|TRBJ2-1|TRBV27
TGTGCCAGCAGTGGGAGGACAGGGATACATGAGCAGTTCTTC
CASSGRTGIHEQFF
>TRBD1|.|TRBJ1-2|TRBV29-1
TGCAGCGCTCCCATTCCGACAGGGCCATCCGGCTACACCTTC
CSAPIPTGPSGYTF
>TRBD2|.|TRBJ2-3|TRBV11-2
TGTGCCAGCAGCTTTACTAGCGTGACGCAGTATTTT
CASSFTSVTQYF
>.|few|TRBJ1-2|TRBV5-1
TGCGCCAGCAGCTTTTTGGCCGGGACAACCGGCTACACCTTC
CASSFLAGTTGYTF
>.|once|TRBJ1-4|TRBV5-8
TGTGCCAGCAGCTTGTCTGAGGGGGAAAAACTGTTTTTT
CASSLSEGEKLFF
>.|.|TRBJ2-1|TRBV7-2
TGTGCCAGCAGTAGTACCATTGAGCAGTTCTTC
CASSSTIEQFF
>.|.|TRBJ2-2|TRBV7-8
TGTGCCAGCAGCCCGCGGGACTCGAACACCGGGGAGCGCTTGTTTTTT
CASSPRDSNTGERLFF
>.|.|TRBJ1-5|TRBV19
TGTGCCAGTAGTATCATGGCGACAGGACGCAATCAGCCCCAGCATTTT
CASSIMATGRNQPQHF
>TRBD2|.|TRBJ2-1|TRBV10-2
TGCGCCAGCAGTCTAGGACTAGCGGGAGGGAATGAGCAGTTCTTC
CASSLGLAGGNEQFF
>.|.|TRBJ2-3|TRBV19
TGTGCCAGTAGTATATGGCGAGGGGGGCCCGGAGATACGCAGTATTTT
CASSIWRGGPGDTQYF
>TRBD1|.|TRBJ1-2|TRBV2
TGTGCCAGCAGGCACGACAGGGCCCTAATTCCGCGTAACTATGGCTACACCTTC
CASRHDRALIPRNYGYTF
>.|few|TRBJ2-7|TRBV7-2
TGTGCCAGCAGCCTGGCGAGGGATCTTAGCTCCTACGAGCAGTACTTC
CASSLARDLSSYEQYF
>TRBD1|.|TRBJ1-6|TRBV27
TGTGCCAGCAGTTTAGGGACAGACGTTAATTCACCCCTCCACTTT
CASSLGTDVNSPLHF
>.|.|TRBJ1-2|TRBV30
TGTGCCTGGAGTGCAAGGGTCTCCGTAAGGGATAACTATGGCTACACCTTC
CAWSARVSVRDNYGYTF
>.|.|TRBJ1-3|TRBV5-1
TGCGCCAGCAGCTTGGGTCCGGGGGCTGGAAACACCATATATTTT
CASSLGPGAGNTIYF
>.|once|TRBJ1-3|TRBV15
TGTGCCACCTCAACCTCCCCGTCCCCCACCATATATTTT
CATSTSPSPTIYF